This T cell receptor beta chain derives from a study of T cells in Graves' hyperthyroidism and ophthalmopathy. Researchers took RNA transcripts and amplified the TCR beta CDR3 regions from them. A set of HTBI primers served as the primers for a first-round RT-PCR of the TCR CDR3. MiXCR, applied by TCRdb to the multiplex PCR reads, yields one record per CDR3 protein. The table shows around 200,000 distinct CDR3 sequences, with about a sixth occurring only once. Using about 10 ml of fresh peripheral blood, PBMCs were prepared. The V end was cut by 2 bases, the J end by 3 bases, with 17 bases between. Germline V gene sequence: CDR1 SNHLY, CDR2 FYNNEI. This CDR3 has 17 residues. This clonotype turned up a few times.

This sequence originates from a man aged 40-49 years with Graves' hyperthyroidism. J is TRBJ1-5 and V is TRBV2; no firm D call. Material: blood. The CDR3 reads CASSELGGIYINQPQHF. CDR3 coding DNA: TGTGCCAGCAGTGAACTGGGAGGCATATATATCAATCAGCCCCAGCATTTT.